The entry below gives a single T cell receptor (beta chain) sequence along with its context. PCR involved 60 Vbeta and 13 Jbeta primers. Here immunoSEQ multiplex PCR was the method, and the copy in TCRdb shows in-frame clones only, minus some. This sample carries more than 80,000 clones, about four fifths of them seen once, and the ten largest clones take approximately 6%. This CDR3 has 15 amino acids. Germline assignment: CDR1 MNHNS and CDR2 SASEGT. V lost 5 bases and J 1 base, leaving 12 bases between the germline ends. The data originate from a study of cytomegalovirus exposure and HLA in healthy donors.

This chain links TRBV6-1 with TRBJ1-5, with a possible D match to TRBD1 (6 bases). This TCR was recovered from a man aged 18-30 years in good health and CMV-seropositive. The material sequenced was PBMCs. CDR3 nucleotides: TGTGCCAGCAGTCAGGGGACGGCAAGCAATCAGCCCCAGCATTTT. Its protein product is CASSQGTASNQPQHF.